The rows below give T cell receptor beta chains drawn from one sample of a study of monozygotic twins with inflammatory bowel disease. TCRdb re-called the 5' RACE reads, yielding one record per CDR3 amino acid sequence without DNA. This repertoire includes about 160,000 distinct CDR3 sequences. Sequencing was done on a sample of blood. These TCRs come from a human donor with ulcerative colitis or Crohn's disease, or a healthy co-twin of an affected twin (not recorded which). Each CDR3 is given with its conserved first and last residue.

TRBV4-1,TRBJ1-1,CASSQGPTSMGNTEAFF
TRBV2,TRBJ2-7,CASSGGGARSSYEQYF
TRBV20-1,TRBJ1-1,CSARVVNTEAFF
TRBV20-1,TRBJ2-3,CSARLAGGGFVTDTQYF
TRBV5-1,TRBJ2-3,CASSLEQQPTDTQYF
TRBV5-4,TRBJ1-4,CASSLTGGAGEKLFF
TRBV20-1,TRBJ2-5,CSAPRDYQETQYF
TRBV20-1,TRBJ1-5,CSAGVTGAVVGPQHF
TRBV20-1,TRBJ1-6,CSASEREYSSPLHF
TRBV12-3/TRBV12-4,TRBJ1-1,CASSLARGGNTEAFF
TRBV25-1,TRBJ2-1,CASSEQGWSHEQFF
TRBV20-1,TRBJ2-3,CSARDLGGSTDTQYF
TRBV3-1,TRBJ1-1,CASSREDRANTEAFF
TRBV5-8,TRBJ2-1,CASTRTGIDNEQFF
TRBV7-9,TRBJ2-5,CASSPARVGETQYF
TRBV5-4,TRBJ2-1,CASRGRSYNEQFF
TRBV4-2,TRBJ2-1,CASSQDPDANEQFF